The 9 T cell receptor beta chains listed next were all sequenced from one sample in a study of blood T cell repertoires in COVID-19. Sequenced by immunoSEQ multiplex PCR; TCRdb stores in-frame clones only, minus some. The sample yields about 63,000 clones, around 76% seen once. The sequencing input was peripheral blood. The receptors shown here come from a woman aged 80 or older with acute or convalescent COVID-19.

The genes are TRBV7-3 and TRBJ1-5, with 7 bases lining up with TRBD1. The J segment lost 7 bases and the V segment lost 5 bases, leaving 11 bases of the junction unmatched. Per germline, CDR1 SGHTA and CDR2 FQGTGA. The CDR3 consists of 15 residues. The CDR3 loop is CASSPRRGGWQPQHF. DNA of the CDR3: TGTGCCAGCAGCCCCCGTAGAGGGGGCTGGCAGCCCCAGCATTTT.

V and J are TRBV5-1 and TRBJ2-3; 10 bases are shared with TRBD2. The trim removed 3 bases at V and 6 bases at J, leaving 16 bases unmatched. Per the germline V gene, CDR1 is SGHRS and CDR2 is YFSETQ. The CDR3 is 18 amino acids. The CDR3 reads CASSSGSSGSTTRDTQYF. Written as DNA, the CDR3 is TGCGCCAGCAGCTCGGGATCTAGCGGGAGCACTACGCGGGATACGCAGTATTTT.

The rearrangement links TRBV28 to TRBJ2-1; 8 bases fit TRBD1. J was trimmed by 2 bases and V by 6 bases; bases with no gene match: 3. The germline V gene encodes CDR1 MDHEN and CDR2 SYDVKM. The CDR3 covers 14 residues. The CDR3 DNA reads as TGTGCCAGCAGGACAGGGGCAACCTACAATGAGCAGTTCTTC. It specifies CASRTGATYNEQFF.

This chain links TRBV12-2 with TRBJ2-7; no DNA check was done on the table's D call, TRBD1. TRBV12-2 counts as a pseudogene. The CDR3 spans 17 residues. CDR3 in DNA: TGTGCAAGTCGCTTAGCGTATAGGGACAGGGATTCCTACGAGCAGTACTTC. It codes for CASRLAYRDRDSYEQYF.

The V and J genes are TRBV28 and TRBJ2-3; 11 nucleotides line up with TRBD1. V was pared by 5 bases and J by 7 bases, with 5 bases of the junction left unmatched. This CDR3 region has 14 residues. Germline V gene sequence: CDR1 MDHEN, CDR2 SYDVKM. The CDR3 here is CASSLRDRGNTQYF. The CDR3 coding sequence is TGTGCCAGCAGTCTCCGGGACAGGGGGAATACGCAGTATTTT. The full variable domain, with the rest looked up from reference TRBV28 and TRBJ2-3, is DVKVTQSSRYLVKRTGEKVFLECVQDMDHENMFWYRQDPGLGLRLIYFSYDVKMKEKGDIPEGYSVSREKKERFSLILESASTNQTSMYLCASSLRDRGNTQYFGPGTRLTVL.

V usage is TRBV10-3 and J usage is TRBJ2-7, with D perhaps TRBD2 (6 bases). Germline V CDR1 and CDR2: ENHRY, SYGVKD. CDR3 length: 17 residues. V lost 0 bases to trimming and J lost 5 bases, with 20 bases between them. DNA for the CDR3: TGTGCCATCAGTGAGTCGAAGGGTTGGGCTAGCGCCCACGAGCAGTACTTC. It translates to CAISESKGWASAHEQYF.

V usage is TRBV5-4 and J usage is TRBJ2-2; 9 nucleotides agree with TRBD2. CDR1 SGHNT and CDR2 YYREEE come from the germline V gene (reference sequence). Trimming cost V 5 bases and J 6 bases; bases outside gene matches: 11. This CDR3 is built from 16 residues. The CDR3 nucleotides read TGTGCCAGCAGTCCCACCGGGGCGGGAGGGGCCGGGGAGCTGTTTTTT. Protein sequence: CASSPTGAGGAGELFF. Combining the CDR3 with reference TRBV5-4 and TRBJ2-2 gives the whole variable domain ETGVTQSPTHLIKTRGQQVTLRCSSQSGHNTVSWYQQALGQGPQFIFQYYREEENGRGNFPPRFSGLQFPNYSSELNVNALELDDSALYLCASSPTGAGGAGELFFGEGSRLTVL.

This clone was seen a handful of times. The chain is built from TRBV5-1 and TRBJ1-2; D gene unclear. The CDR3 is 13 amino acids. Germline loops: CDR1 SGHRS, CDR2 YFSETQ. Trimming pared 0 bases from V and 2 bases from J, leaving 5 bases between. The CDR3 nucleotides are TGCGCCAGCAGCTTGGATGTAAACTATGGCTACACCTTC. This codes for CASSLDVNYGYTF.

The chain is built from TRBV28 and TRBJ2-5, with no clear D. V lost 1 base to trimming and J lost 5 bases, with 11 bases between them. CDR1 and CDR2 from the germline V gene are MDHEN and SYDVKM. This CDR3 spans 14 amino acids. The CDR3 DNA reads as TGTGCCAGCAGTTTATTCTCTCGTCTGGAGACCCAGTACTTC. It is translated as CASSLFSRLETQYF.